Listed below are T cell receptor beta chains from one sample, sequenced in a study of shared clonotypes between healthy human individuals. Assay: immunoSEQ multiplex PCR; the TCRdb copy retains only in-frame clones and omits some. The sample lists hundreds of thousands of clones, 85% to 95% occurring once. The sequenced material came from naive CD8+ T cells sorted from blood. The source of these receptors is a woman aged 25 to 39 in good health. Both conserved end residues are part of each CDR3. A D gene is named only where the DNA matches it firmly. Not all rows give a size; the values are once, few, many and, for expanded clones, a class.

TRBJ1-2	TRBV19	.	few	CASSIRPGYGYTF	TGTGCCAGTAGTATCCGACCGGGCTATGGCTACACCTTC
TRBJ1-1	TRBV27	.	.	CASSLIGAGTEAFF	TGTGCCAGCAGTTTAATTGGGGCTGGCACTGAAGCTTTCTTT
TRBJ2-7	TRBV11-2	.	.	CASSIIRDPRGEQYF	TGTGCCAGCAGCATCATTAGGGACCCGAGAGGCGAGCAGTACTTC
TRBJ1-1	TRBV5-1	.	few	CASSLGPLNTEAFF	TGCGCCAGCAGCTTGGGGCCTCTGAACACTGAAGCTTTCTTT
TRBJ2-7	TRBV6-5	TRBD2	once	CASSPQGSGSGEQYF	TGTGCCAGCAGTCCCCAGGGTAGCGGGAGTGGCGAGCAGTACTTC
TRBJ2-7	TRBV28	TRBD2	once	CASNLAGDPIYEQYF	TGTGCCAGCAATTTAGCGGGAGACCCTATCTACGAGCAGTACTTC
TRBJ2-5	TRBV4-1	TRBD2	.	CASSHGLAEGREQYF	TGCGCCAGCAGCCACGGACTAGCGGAGGGGAGAGAGCAGTACTTC
TRBJ2-7	TRBV5-5	TRBD2	.	CASSLETSGPYEQYF	TGTGCCAGCAGCTTGGAGACTAGCGGACCCTACGAGCAGTACTTC
TRBJ2-3	TRBV25-1	.	once	CASSIEGLQYF	TGTGCCAGCAGTATCGAGGGGCTGCAGTATTTT
TRBJ1-1	TRBV28	.	.	CASSYSTQFNTEAFF	TGTGCCAGCAGCTATAGTACACAATTTAACACTGAAGCTTTCTTT
TRBJ2-7	TRBV27	.	.	CASRSYDQQYF	TGTGCCAGCAGGTCCTACGATCAGCAGTACTTC
TRBJ2-7	TRBV28	TRBD1	once	CASSLPHTTGGDEQYF	TGTGCCAGCAGTTTACCCCACACCACAGGGGGAGACGAGCAGTACTTC
TRBJ1-6	TRBV7-8	.	.	CASSLAGGGHHF	TGTGCCAGCAGCTTAGCAGGGGGGGGTCACCACTTT
TRBJ2-1	TRBV28	TRBD2	.	CASSLAVAGLNEQFF	TGTGCCAGCAGCTTGGCCGTAGCGGGTTTAAATGAGCAGTTCTTC
TRBJ2-7	TRBV30	TRBD2	.	CAWRSRTSYEQYF	TGTGCCTGGAGATCTCGGACTAGCTACGAGCAGTACTTC
TRBJ1-5	TRBV5-6	.	.	CASSFTGTQPQHF	TGTGCCAGCAGTTTTACCGGGACACAGCCCCAGCATTTT
TRBJ2-7	TRBV11-2	TRBD2	.	CASSLEVAGAYEQYF	TGTGCCAGCAGCTTAGAAGTAGCGGGAGCTTACGAGCAGTACTTC
TRBJ1-1	TRBV5-1	.	.	CASSLVLRTEAFF	TGCGCCAGCAGCTTGGTACTGCGAACTGAAGCTTTCTTT
TRBJ2-3	TRBV7-4	.	.	CASSSSSDF	TGTGCCAGCAGCTCCTCTAGCGACTTT
TRBJ2-3	TRBV30	TRBD1	.	CAWSVSGGKDTQYF	TGTGCCTGGAGTGTTTCAGGGGGCAAGGATACGCAGTATTTT